These 17 T cell receptor beta chains were all obtained from the same sample, sequenced in a study of blood T cell repertoires in COVID-19. Using immunoSEQ multiplex PCR, the repertoire was profiled, and TCRdb retains in-frame clones only, with some absent. The repertoire consists of approximately 140,000 clones, with roughly 80% occurring once and the leading ten covering nearly 3%. Sequencing was performed on peripheral blood. These receptors all stem from a woman aged 35 to 49 with active or convalescent COVID-19.

V usage is TRBV28 and J usage is TRBJ2-2; 8 bases map to TRBD1. In germline, CDR1 is MDHEN, CDR2 SYDVKM. Unmatched junction bases numbered 9, after V lost 3 bases and J lost 6 bases. The CDR3 is 16 amino acids. The CDR3 sequence is CASSFRRTGSPGELFF. The CDR3 DNA reads as TGTGCCAGCAGTTTCAGGCGGACAGGGAGCCCCGGGGAGCTGTTTTTT.

The chain is built from TRBV28 and TRBJ1-2, with 9 positions matching TRBD1. The ends lost 4 bases at V and 2 bases at J; junction bases unmatched: 8. The CDR3 spans 16 residues. Germline values: CDR1 MDHEN, CDR2 SYDVKM. CDR3 sequence: CASSSFTGQGNYGYTF. In nucleotides, the CDR3 is TGTGCCAGCAGTTCCTTCACGGGACAGGGAAACTATGGCTACACCTTC.

The V and J genes are TRBV2 and TRBJ1-2; D might be TRBD1 (5 bases). The CDR3 consists of 11 residues. The germline V gene encodes CDR1 SNHLY and CDR2 FYNNEI. CDR3 loop: CAKQTGSGYTF. The DNA for the CDR3 is TGTGCAAAGCAAACAGGTTCTGGCTACACCTTC.

The chain links TRBV13 to TRBJ2-1; 9 bases are a match to TRBD2. The length of the CDR3 is 16 residues. Germline values: CDR1 PRHDT, CDR2 FYEKMQ (reference sequence). V lost 5 bases to trimming and J lost 8 bases; unmatched junction nucleotides: 13. CDR3 in amino acids: CASSLPRSGSIDEQFF. DNA for the CDR3: TGTGCCAGCAGCCTACCTCGTAGCGGGAGTATCGATGAGCAGTTCTTC.

The rearrangement joins TRBV28 to TRBJ1-2, with 9 bases matching TRBD1. The junction had 9 bases not matched to a gene; V was cut back by 5 bases and J by 8 bases. Per the germline V gene, CDR1 is MDHEN and CDR2 is SYDVKM. CDR3 size: 14 residues. The CDR3 nucleotides are TGTGCCAGCAGTCCAGGGGACAGGGATGACGGCTACACCTTC. It yields the protein CASSPGDRDDGYTF.

This clone has just a few counts. J is TRBJ1-2 and V is TRBV7-9, with 8 bases lining up with TRBD1. CDR3 length: 14 amino acids. V lost 5 bases to trimming and J lost 7 bases; unmatched junction nucleotides: 9. In germline, CDR1 is SEHNR, CDR2 FQNEAQ (reference sequence). The DNA of the CDR3 is TGTGCCAGCAGCCTCCCCGGACAGGGCGGTGGCTACACCTTC. Amino acids: CASSLPGQGGGYTF.

This chain uses TRBV29-1 with TRBJ1-1; 9 nucleotides line up with TRBD1. The V gene end was trimmed by 2 bases and the J gene end by 1 base; junction bases not matched to a gene: 2. The germline V gene encodes CDR1 SQVTM and CDR2 ANQGSEA. CDR3 length: 14 residues. CDR3 in amino acids: CSVERQGGNTEAFF. CDR3 coding DNA: TGCAGCGTTGAAAGACAGGGGGGGAACACTGAAGCTTTCTTT.

This clone is a singleton in its sample. The genes are TRBV6-5 and TRBJ1-4; D unclear. Trimming took 0 bases from V and 4 from J, leaving 9 bases between them. CDR3 size: 15 residues. Germline V gene lookup returns CDR1 MNHEY and CDR2 SVGAGI. The CDR3, as DNA: TGTGCCAGCAGTTACTCGAACAGCCGTAATGAAAAACTGTTTTTT. Translation gives CASSYSNSRNEKLFF.

In the case of this clone: This CDR3 is also generated by other DNA sequences in the sample. This CDR3 is CASSSQGSSYNEQFF. The CDR3 region has the DNA TGTGCCAGCAGTTCCCAGGGGTCCTCCTACAATGAGCAGTTCTTC. J is TRBJ2-1 and V is TRBV6-5; TRBD1 is a possible D gene (6 bases). The germline V and J ends were trimmed by 4 bases and 0 bases, with 10 bases remaining between them. This CDR3 comprises 15 residues. Germline-derived CDR1 and CDR2 are MNHEY and SVGAGI.

V usage is TRBV7-2 and J usage is TRBJ2-5; 9 bases fit TRBD1. The CDR3 spans 16 residues. V lost 3 bases, J lost 7 bases, and 12 bases stayed unmatched. The germline V gene has CDR1 SGHTA and CDR2 FQGNSA. The CDR3 sequence is CASSLWGQGGAGTQYF. For the CDR3, the DNA is TGTGCCAGCAGCTTGTGGGGACAGGGAGGGGCCGGGACCCAGTACTTC. Drawing the rest from reference TRBV7-2 and TRBJ2-5, the complete variable domain is GAGVSQSPSNKVTEKGKDVELRCDPISGHTALYWYRQSLGQGLEFLIYFQGNSAPDKSGLPSDRFSAERTGGSVSTLTIQRTQQEDSAVYLCASSLWGQGGAGTQYFGPGTRLLVL.

This chain connects TRBV7-9 to TRBJ1-2; TRBD1 agrees at 7 bases. This CDR3 is built from 13 residues. V gave up 3 bases and J gave up 8 bases; unmatched junction bases: 6. Germline lookup yields CDR1 SEHNR and CDR2 FQNEAQ (reference sequence). In nucleotides, the CDR3 is TGTGCCAGCAGCTTTTACAGGGGCTCGGGCTACACCTTC. It codes for CASSFYRGSGYTF.

This clone was counted a few times. V usage is TRBV2 and J usage is TRBJ1-2, with TRBD1 matching over 8 bases. Germline V gene sequence: CDR1 SNHLY, CDR2 FYNNEI. The CDR3 has 13 residues. J was trimmed by 6 bases and V by 6 bases; bases with no gene match: 6. DNA of the CDR3: TGTGCCAGCAGCCTCTTGACAGGGGATGGCTACACCTTC. It codes for CASSLLTGDGYTF.

This clone showed up just once. The chain links TRBV15 to TRBJ2-1, with D tentatively TRBD2 (6 bases). Trimming took 4 bases from V and 7 from J, leaving 17 bases between them. Germline lookup yields CDR1 LNHNV and CDR2 YYDKDF (reference sequence). This CDR3 spans 15 amino acids. Here the CDR3 reads CATSTPATGANEQFF. CDR3 coding DNA: TGTGCCACCAGCACCCCTGCTACGGGAGCTAATGAGCAGTTCTTC. The complete variable domain, with remaining parts taken from reference TRBV15 and TRBJ2-1, reads DAMVIQNPRYQVTQFGKPVTLSCSQTLNHNVMYWYQQKSSQAPKLLFHYYDKDFNNEADTPDNFQSRRPNTSFCFLDIRSPGLGDTAMYLCATSTPATGANEQFFGPGTRLTVL.

The CDR3 sequence is CASSLAGHTNYGYTF. CDR3 in DNA: TGTGCCAGCAGCTTAGCGGGACATACTAACTATGGCTACACCTTC. The V and J genes are TRBV7-9 and TRBJ1-2; D might be TRBD1 (6 bases). The CDR3 contains 15 residues. V lost 0 bases and J 0 bases, leaving 8 bases between the germline ends. The V gene's germline CDR1 is SEHNR and CDR2 FQNEAQ (reference sequence).

The chain uses TRBV9 and TRBJ1-3; TRBD1 might be the D (5 bases). The CDR3 consists of 15 residues. Per germline, CDR1 SGDLS and CDR2 YYNGEE. Between the trimmed V and J ends, which lost 5 bases and 8 bases, there was a span of 20 bases. The CDR3 reads CASRRGTIGMDTIYF. The CDR3 nucleotides read TGTGCCAGCAGACGGGGGACGATCGGGATGGACACCATATATTTT.

V usage is TRBV7-2 and J usage is TRBJ2-5; 7 bases match TRBD2. From germline, CDR1 is SGHTA and CDR2 FQGNSA. The CDR3 is 16 amino acids. V dropped 9 bases and J dropped 5; count of bases not matched to a gene: 18. CDR3 nucleotide sequence: TGTGCCAGTAGACCGTGGGGCGGGAGAATGGGGGAGACCCAGTACTTC. This gives the protein CASRPWGGRMGETQYF.

The gene calls are TRBV27 and TRBJ1-5; 8 nucleotides agree with TRBD1. CDR1 is MNHEY, CDR2 SMNVEV, per germline (reference sequence). The CDR3 consists of 13 residues. With V trimmed by 1 base and J by 11 bases, 4 bases remained unmatched. The CDR3 loop reads CASSLFPGGTQHF. For the CDR3, the DNA is TGTGCCAGCAGTTTATTCCCAGGGGGCACCCAGCATTTT.